Reported below is one T cell receptor (beta chain). Both 60 Vbeta primers and 13 Jbeta primers went into the PCR. Generated by immunoSEQ multiplex PCR, the TCRdb table keeps only in-frame clones and is missing some. The table shows over 150,000 clones, with around 79% occurring only once. CDR1 is SGHAT and CDR2 is FQNNGV in the germline V gene. The CDR3 covers 14 residues. The V and J ends lost 2 bases and 4 bases respectively, with 6 bases between them. This specimen comes from a study of cytomegalovirus exposure and HLA in healthy donors. Study in general: The Caucasian-associated ancestry cluster held roughly 78% of 350 to 450 genotyped donors.

The sequenced material came from PBMCs. The rearrangement joins TRBV11-2 to TRBJ1-6, with no clear D. The clonotype was recovered from a male donor in good health and CMV-seropositive. The CDR3 is CASSLQQYNSPLHF. The CDR3 region has the DNA TGTGCCAGCAGCTTACAACAGTATAATTCACCCCTCCACTTT.